In its sample, the clone carrying this T cell receptor beta chain was seen once. Measured with immunoSEQ multiplex PCR; TCRdb has only the in-frame clones, and not every one. The table shows around 120,000 clones, with 69% occurring only once. This specimen belongs to a study of blood T cell repertoires in COVID-19. The sample consisted of peripheral blood. The sequence came from a man older than 75 with acute or convalescent COVID-19.

This CDR3 is CASQTSEFGEQFF. In DNA form, the CDR3 reads TGTGCCAGCCAGACATCCGAGTTTGGTGAGCAGTTCTTC. The chain combines TRBV28 with TRBJ2-1; D is undetermined. From germline, CDR1 is MDHEN and CDR2 SYDVKM. V lost 8 bases to trimming and J lost 9 bases, with 17 bases between them. This CDR3 contains 13 residues.